This T cell receptor beta chain is drawn from a study of shared clonotypes between healthy human individuals. Turning to the study itself: CD4 naive cells filled three plates per donor, CD4 memory three, CD8 naive two and CD8 memory one.

The CDR3 has 15 amino acids. Germline CDR1 SQVTM, CDR2 ANQGSEA. Trimming took off 2 bases at V and 2 bases at J, with 14 bases between the two ends. For each subset, genomic DNA was distributed in equal portions over several immunoSEQ plates. Method: immunoSEQ multiplex PCR; TCRdb's copy keeps in-frame clones and lacks some. The sample holds millions of clones, about 94% seen once. Naive CD8 cells were CD45RO-negative, positively selected for CCR7, excluding terminally differentiated effector memory CD45RA+ cells. As regards this clone: Its antigen is currently unknown.

Study-level findings and limits: Naive subsets generally had larger estimated richness than memory subsets. Tissues were not sampled, only blood, and their repertoires likely differ.

This chain connects TRBV29-1 to TRBJ2-3, with unresolved D. The source is a man younger than 30 in good health. The sequencing sample was made of naive CD8+ T cells sorted from blood. The CDR3 region has the DNA TGCAGCGTTGAACCCGATTACACAGACACAGATACGCAGTATTTT. The encoded protein is CSVEPDYTDTDTQYF.